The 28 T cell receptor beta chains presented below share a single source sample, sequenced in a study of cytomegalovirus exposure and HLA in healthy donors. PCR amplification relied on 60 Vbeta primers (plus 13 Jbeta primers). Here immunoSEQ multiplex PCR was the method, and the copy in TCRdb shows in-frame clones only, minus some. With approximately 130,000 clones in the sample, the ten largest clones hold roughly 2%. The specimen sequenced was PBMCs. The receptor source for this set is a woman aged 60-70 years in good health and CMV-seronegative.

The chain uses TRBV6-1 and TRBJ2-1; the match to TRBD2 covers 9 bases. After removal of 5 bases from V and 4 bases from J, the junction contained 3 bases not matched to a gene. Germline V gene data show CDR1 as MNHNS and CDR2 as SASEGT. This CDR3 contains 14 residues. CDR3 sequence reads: CASSRLAEYNEQFF. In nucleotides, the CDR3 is TGTGCCAGCAGTAGACTAGCGGAGTACAATGAGCAGTTCTTC.

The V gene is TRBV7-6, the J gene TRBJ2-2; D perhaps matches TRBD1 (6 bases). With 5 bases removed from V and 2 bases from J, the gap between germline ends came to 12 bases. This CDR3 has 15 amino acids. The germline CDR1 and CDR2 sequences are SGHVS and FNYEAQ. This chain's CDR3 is CASSQRTANTGELFF. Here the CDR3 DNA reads TGTGCCAGCAGCCAGCGGACAGCCAACACCGGGGAGCTGTTTTTT. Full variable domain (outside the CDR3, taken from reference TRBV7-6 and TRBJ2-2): GAGVSQSPRYKVTKRGQDVALRCDPISGHVSLYWYRQALGQGPEFLTYFNYEAQQDKSGLPNDRFSAERPEGSISTLTIQRTEQRDSAMYRCASSQRTANTGELFFGEGSRLTVL.

The CDR3 here is CASSLAGGQTGNEQFF. CDR3 DNA: TGTGCCAGTAGTCTAGCGGGAGGGCAAACCGGGAATGAGCAGTTCTTC. V gene TRBV19 combines with J gene TRBJ2-1; 12 nucleotides agree with TRBD2. The germline V gene has CDR1 LNHDA and CDR2 SQIVND (reference sequence). V gave up 5 bases and J gave up 7 bases; unmatched junction bases: 9. The CDR3 is 16 residues long.

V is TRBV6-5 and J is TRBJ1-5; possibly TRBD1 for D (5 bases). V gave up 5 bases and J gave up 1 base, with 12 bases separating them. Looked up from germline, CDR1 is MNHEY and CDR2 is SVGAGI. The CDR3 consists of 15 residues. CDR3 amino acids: CASSPYRMSNQPQHF. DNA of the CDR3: TGTGCCAGCAGTCCCTACAGGATGAGCAATCAGCCCCAGCATTTT.

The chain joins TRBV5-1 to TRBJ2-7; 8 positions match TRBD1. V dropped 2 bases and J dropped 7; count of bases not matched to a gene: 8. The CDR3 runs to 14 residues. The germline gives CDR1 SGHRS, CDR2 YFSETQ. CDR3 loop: CASSLPDRGGEQYF. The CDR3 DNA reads TGCGCCAGCAGCTTACCCGACAGGGGTGGGGAGCAGTACTTC. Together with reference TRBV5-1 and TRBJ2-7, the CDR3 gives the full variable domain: KAGVTQTPRYLIKTRGQQVTLSCSPISGHRSVSWYQQTPGQGLQFLFEYFSETQRNKGNFPGRFSGRQFSNSRSEMNVSTLELGDSALYLCASSLPDRGGEQYFGPGTRLTVT.

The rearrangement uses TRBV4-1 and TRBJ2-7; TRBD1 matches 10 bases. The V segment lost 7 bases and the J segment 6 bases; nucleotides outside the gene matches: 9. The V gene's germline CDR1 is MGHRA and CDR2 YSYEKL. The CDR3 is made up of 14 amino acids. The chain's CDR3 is CASTTRTGGLEQYF. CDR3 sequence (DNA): TGCGCCAGCACTACCCGGACAGGGGGACTCGAGCAGTACTTC.

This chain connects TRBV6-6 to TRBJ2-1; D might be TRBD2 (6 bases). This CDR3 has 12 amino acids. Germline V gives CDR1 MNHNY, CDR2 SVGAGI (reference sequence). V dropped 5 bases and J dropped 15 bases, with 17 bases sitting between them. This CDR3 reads CASSLGKDSGFF. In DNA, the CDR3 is TGTGCCAGCAGTCTTGGCAAGGATAGCGGGTTCTTC.

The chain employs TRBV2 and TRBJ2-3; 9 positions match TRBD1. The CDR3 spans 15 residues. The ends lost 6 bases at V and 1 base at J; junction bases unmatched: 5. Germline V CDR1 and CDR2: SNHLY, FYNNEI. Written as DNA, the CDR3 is TGTGCCAGCAGCCCCTGGACAGGGGGCACAGATACGCAGTATTTT. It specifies CASSPWTGGTDTQYF. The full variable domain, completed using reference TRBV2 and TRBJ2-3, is EPEVTQTPSHQVTQMGQEVILRCVPISNHLYFYWYRQILGQKVEFLVSFYNNEISEKSEIFDDQFSVERPDGSNFTLKIRSTKLEDSAMYFCASSPWTGGTDTQYFGPGTRLTVL.

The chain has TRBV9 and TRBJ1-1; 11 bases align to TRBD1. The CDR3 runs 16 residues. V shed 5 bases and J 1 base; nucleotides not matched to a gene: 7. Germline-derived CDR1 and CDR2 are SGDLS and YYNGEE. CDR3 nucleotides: TGTGCCAGCAGTGCCCGGGGGACAGGGGGGAACACTGAAGCTTTCTTT. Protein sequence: CASSARGTGGNTEAFF.

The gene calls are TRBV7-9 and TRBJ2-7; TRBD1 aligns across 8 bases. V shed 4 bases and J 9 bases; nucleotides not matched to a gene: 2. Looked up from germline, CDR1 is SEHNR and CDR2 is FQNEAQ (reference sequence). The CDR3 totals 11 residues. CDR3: CASSSGQGQYF. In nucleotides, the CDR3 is TGTGCCAGCAGCTCAGGACAGGGGCAGTACTTC.

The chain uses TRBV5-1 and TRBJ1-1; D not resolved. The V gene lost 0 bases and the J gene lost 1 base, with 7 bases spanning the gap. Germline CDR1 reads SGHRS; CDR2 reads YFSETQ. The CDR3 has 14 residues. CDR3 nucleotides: TGCGCCAGCAGCTTGGAGGCGGGGAACACTGAAGCTTTCTTT. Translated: CASSLEAGNTEAFF.

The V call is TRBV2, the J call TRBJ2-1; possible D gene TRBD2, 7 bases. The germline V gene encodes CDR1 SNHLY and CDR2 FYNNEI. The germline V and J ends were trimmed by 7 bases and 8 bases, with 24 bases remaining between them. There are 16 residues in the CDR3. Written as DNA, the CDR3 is TGTGCCAGCACCCGAAACCCAACCCGGGGGGCACATGAGCAGTTCTTC. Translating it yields CASTRNPTRGAHEQFF.

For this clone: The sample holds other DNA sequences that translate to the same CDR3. As DNA, the CDR3 is TGTGCCAGCAGTGAACAGGGGGATAGCAATCAGCCCCAGCATTTT. As protein: CASSEQGDSNQPQHF. The rearrangement joins TRBV2 to TRBJ1-5, with 7 nucleotides matching TRBD1. The length of the CDR3 is 15 residues. With 2 bases clipped from V and 0 bases from J, the junction kept 1 base outside the gene matches. The germline V gene has CDR1 SNHLY and CDR2 FYNNEI. The full variable domain, rest sourced from reference TRBV2 and TRBJ1-5, is EPEVTQTPSHQVTQMGQEVILRCVPISNHLYFYWYRQILGQKVEFLVSFYNNEISEKSEIFDDQFSVERPDGSNFTLKIRSTKLEDSAMYFCASSEQGDSNQPQHFGDGTRLSIL.

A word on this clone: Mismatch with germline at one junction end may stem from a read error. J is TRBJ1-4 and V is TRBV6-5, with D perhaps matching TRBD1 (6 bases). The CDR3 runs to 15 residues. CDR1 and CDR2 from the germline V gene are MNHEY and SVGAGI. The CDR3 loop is CVSRPQGRANEKLFF. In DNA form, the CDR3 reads TGTGTCAGCAGACCTCAGGGGAGAGCTAATGAAAAACTGTTTTTT.

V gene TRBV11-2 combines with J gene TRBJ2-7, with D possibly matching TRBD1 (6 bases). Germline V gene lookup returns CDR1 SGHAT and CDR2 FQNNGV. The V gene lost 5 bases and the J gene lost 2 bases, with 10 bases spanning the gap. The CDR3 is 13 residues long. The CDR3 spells CASSVDSPYEQYF. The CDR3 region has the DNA TGTGCCAGCAGCGTGGACAGTCCCTACGAGCAGTACTTC.

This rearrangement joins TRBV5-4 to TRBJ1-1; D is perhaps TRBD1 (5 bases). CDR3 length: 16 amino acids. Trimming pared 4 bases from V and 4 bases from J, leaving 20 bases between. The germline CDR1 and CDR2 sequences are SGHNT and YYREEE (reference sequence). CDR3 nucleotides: TGTGCCAGCAGCCGGGGAGGGGCTAGGCTAGGCACTGAAGCTTTCTTT. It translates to CASSRGGARLGTEAFF.

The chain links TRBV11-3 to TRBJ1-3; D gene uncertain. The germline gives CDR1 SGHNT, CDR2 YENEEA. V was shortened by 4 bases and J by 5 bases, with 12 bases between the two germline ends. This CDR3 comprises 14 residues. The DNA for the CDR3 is TGTGCCAGCAGCTCCTCCGGAGGTAGAAACACCATATATTTT. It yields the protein CASSSSGGRNTIYF.

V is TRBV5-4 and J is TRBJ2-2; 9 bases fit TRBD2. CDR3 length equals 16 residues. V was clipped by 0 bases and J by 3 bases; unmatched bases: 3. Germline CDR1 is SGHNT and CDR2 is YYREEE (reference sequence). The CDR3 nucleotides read TGTGCCAGCAGCTTGGGGCCTAGCGGGGACACCGGGGAGCTGTTTTTT. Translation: CASSLGPSGDTGELFF.

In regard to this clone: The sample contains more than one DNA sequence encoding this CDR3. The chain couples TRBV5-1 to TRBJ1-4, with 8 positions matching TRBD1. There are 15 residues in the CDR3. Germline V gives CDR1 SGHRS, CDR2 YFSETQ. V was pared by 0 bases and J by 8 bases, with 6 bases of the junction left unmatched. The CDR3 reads CASSLVGQGGEKLFF. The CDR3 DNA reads TGCGCCAGCAGCTTGGTCGGACAGGGAGGAGAAAAACTGTTTTTT.

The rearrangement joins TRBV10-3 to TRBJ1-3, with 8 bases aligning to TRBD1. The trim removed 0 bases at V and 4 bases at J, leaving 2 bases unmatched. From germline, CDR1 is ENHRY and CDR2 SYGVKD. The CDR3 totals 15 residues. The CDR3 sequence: CAISESTGAGNTIYF. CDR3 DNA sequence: TGTGCCATCAGTGAGTCGACAGGGGCAGGAAACACCATATATTTT.

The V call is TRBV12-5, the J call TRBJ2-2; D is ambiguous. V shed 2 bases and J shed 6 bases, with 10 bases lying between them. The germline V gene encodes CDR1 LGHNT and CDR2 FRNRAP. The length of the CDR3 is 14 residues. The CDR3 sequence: CASGLLSNAGELFF. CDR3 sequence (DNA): TGTGCTAGTGGTTTGCTCAGTAACGCCGGGGAGCTGTTTTTT.

The chain's CDR3 is CASSVGRLQGGNTIYF. In nucleotides, the CDR3 is TGTGCCAGCAGTGTAGGCAGGCTTCAGGGTGGAAACACCATATATTTT. This chain uses TRBV2 with TRBJ1-3, with D maybe TRBD1 (5 bases). Trimming removed 4 bases from V and 3 bases from J, with 16 bases in between. CDR1 and CDR2 from the germline V gene are SNHLY and FYNNEI. CDR3 size: 16 residues.

The CDR3 protein is CASSLRGGFNEQYF. The CDR3 DNA reads as TGTGCCAGCAGTTTGAGGGGGGGGTTCAACGAGCAGTACTTC. The rearrangement uses TRBV28 and TRBJ2-7; weak D call: TRBD2 (7 bases). Germline CDR1 reads MDHEN; CDR2 reads SYDVKM. This CDR3 is 14 amino acids long. With 3 bases removed from V and 5 bases from J, the gap between germline ends came to 14 bases.

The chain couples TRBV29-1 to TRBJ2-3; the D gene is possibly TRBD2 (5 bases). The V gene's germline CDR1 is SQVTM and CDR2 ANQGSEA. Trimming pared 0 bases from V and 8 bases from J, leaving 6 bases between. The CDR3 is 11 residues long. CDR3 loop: CSVEDGVTQYF. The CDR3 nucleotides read TGCAGCGTTGAAGACGGGGTTACGCAGTATTTT.

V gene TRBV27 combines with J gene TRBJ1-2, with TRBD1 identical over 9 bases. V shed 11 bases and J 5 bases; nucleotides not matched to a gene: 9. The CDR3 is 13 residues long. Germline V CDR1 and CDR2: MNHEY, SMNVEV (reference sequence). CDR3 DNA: TGTGCCGGCGGACCGGGACAGGGATATGGCTACACCTTC. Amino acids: CAGGPGQGYGYTF.

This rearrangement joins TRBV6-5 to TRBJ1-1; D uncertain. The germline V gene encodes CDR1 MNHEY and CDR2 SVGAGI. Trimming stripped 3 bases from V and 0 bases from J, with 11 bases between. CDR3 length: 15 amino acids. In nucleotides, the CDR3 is TGTGCCAGCAGTTATGCGTCCTCCATGAACACTGAAGCTTTCTTT. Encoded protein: CASSYASSMNTEAFF.

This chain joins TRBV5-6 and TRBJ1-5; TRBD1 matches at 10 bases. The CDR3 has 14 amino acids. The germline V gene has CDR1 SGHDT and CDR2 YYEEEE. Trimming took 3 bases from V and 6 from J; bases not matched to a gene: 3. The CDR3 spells CASSSGTGVQPQHF. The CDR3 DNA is TGTGCCAGCAGCTCCGGGACAGGGGTTCAGCCCCAGCATTTT.

CDR3 residues: CASSFQGYYEQYF. Written as DNA, the CDR3 is TGTGCCAGCAGTTTCCAGGGATACTACGAGCAGTACTTC. The chain has TRBV27 and TRBJ2-7, with D tentatively TRBD1 (5 bases). The CDR3 loop spans 13 amino acids. Trimming stripped 3 bases from V and 3 bases from J, with 9 bases between. Germline V lookup: CDR1 MNHEY, CDR2 SMNVEV (reference sequence).